This T cell receptor beta chain appears in the sequencing data of a study of T cell responses to AZD1222 COVID-19 vaccine. General observations from the study: The donors showed a predominance of white British ancestry and of females, with possible underestimation of clonal diversity.

As concerns this clone: Its antigen remains unknown.

After removal of 6 bases from V and 5 bases from J, the junction contained 8 bases not matched to a gene. Germline CDR1 reads SNHLY; CDR2 reads FYNNEI. This CDR3 contains 14 residues. The repertoire was sequenced with immunoSEQ multiplex PCR; TCRdb's copy has only in-frame clones and lacks some. Among about 140,000 clones listed, 85% to 95% were seen once. The input for sequencing was peripheral blood, taken on day 0 of AZD1222 vaccination. V is TRBV2 and J is TRBJ1-1; 8 bases agree with TRBD1. This sequence originates from an adult in good health. The CDR3 loop is CASRVQGAGTEAFF. As DNA, the CDR3 is TGTGCCAGCAGAGTGCAGGGGGCGGGAACTGAAGCTTTCTTT.